This entry lists 20 T cell receptor beta chains sequenced from one sample in a study of early T cells in non-severe SARS-CoV-2 infection listed by TCRdb under 2021. Libraries came from 5' RACE. The reads were generated on a NextSeq 500. TCRdb reanalyzed the raw reads on its own, using fastp at Q25 for trimming and MiXCR for clone calling, and kept in-frame beta chains. Duplicate CDR3 protein sequences are folded into a single record with the most common DNA and genes. A total of tens of thousands of distinct CDR3 sequences appear in this sample, roughly 5.1% of them only once. Over 10% of the sample rests with the top ten. The sequencing sample was made of whole blood. All receptors derive from an adult who was a healthcare worker with PCR-confirmed SARS-CoV-2 infection or an uninfected control (not recorded which).

This clonotype was found many times. The CDR3 nucleotides read TGTGCCAGCAGCCGCAATACAGGGATCAATGAGCAGTTCTTC. Protein sequence: CASSRNTGINEQFF. The chain couples TRBV11-2 to TRBJ2-1; the D gene is possibly TRBD1 (6 bases). V lost 5 bases and J 6 bases, leaving 14 bases between the germline ends. CDR1 and CDR2 from the germline V gene are SGHAT and FQNNGV. This CDR3 is built from 14 residues. The full variable domain, in which reference TRBV11-2 and TRBJ2-1 provide the parts outside the CDR3, is EAGVAQSPRYKIIEKRQSVAFWCNPISGHATLYWYQQILGQGPKLLIQFQNNGVVDDSQLPKDRFSAERLKGVDSTLKIQPAKLEDSAVYLCASSRNTGINEQFFGPGTRLTVL.

The sample holds many counts of this clonotype. The chain joins TRBV5-4 to TRBJ2-2; 12 positions match TRBD2. V dropped 4 bases and J dropped 8; count of bases not matched to a gene: 9. This CDR3 is built from 16 residues. CDR1 SGHNT and CDR2 YYREEE come from the germline V gene (reference sequence). CDR3 residues: CASSPGLAGMRGELFF. CDR3 bases: TGTGCCAGCAGCCCTGGACTAGCGGGAATGCGGGGGGAGCTGTTTTTT.

The sample holds a few counts of this clonotype. The chain is built from TRBV11-2 and TRBJ1-1; TRBD1 aligns across 11 bases. Germline CDR1 SGHAT, CDR2 FQNNGV. This CDR3 is 17 amino acids long. V dropped 0 bases and J dropped 1; count of bases not matched to a gene: 4. Written as DNA, the CDR3 is TGTGCCAGCAGCTTAGAAGGACAGGGGGCGCCGAACACTGAAGCTTTCTTT. Amino acids: CASSLEGQGAPNTEAFF.

This clonotype occurred many times. The V call is TRBV6-6, the J call TRBJ2-7; 7 positions match TRBD1. The germline V gene encodes CDR1 MNHNY and CDR2 SVGAGI (reference sequence). This CDR3 contains 13 residues. With V trimmed by 8 bases and J by 1 base, 5 bases remained unmatched. CDR3 sequence (DNA): TGTGCCAGCCGGACAGGAGCTTCCTACGAGCAGTACTTC. This gives the protein CASRTGASYEQYF.

The chain combines TRBV20-1 with TRBJ1-1; D is unclear. Trimming removed 7 bases from V and 2 bases from J, with 11 bases in between. CDR1 and CDR2 (germline): DFQATT, SNEGSKA (reference sequence). This CDR3 comprises 12 residues. The CDR3 region has the DNA TGCAGTGTATGGCAGTCAAACACTGAAGCTTTCTTT. It specifies CSVWQSNTEAFF.

This chain joins TRBV28 and TRBJ1-2, with no clear D. The V gene's germline CDR1 is MDHEN and CDR2 SYDVKM. The CDR3 sequence is 14 residues long. Trimming took off 6 bases at V and 1 base at J, with 12 bases between the two ends. CDR3 bases: TGTGCCAGCAGACCAGGAAGCCTTAACTATGGCTACACCTTC. Residues: CASRPGSLNYGYTF.

This clonotype was seen ten or more times. The rearrangement uses TRBV6-5 and TRBJ2-1; weak D call: TRBD1 (6 bases). V lost 2 bases and J 8 bases, leaving 7 bases between the germline ends. From germline, CDR1 is MNHEY and CDR2 SVGAGI. This CDR3 has 12 amino acids. CDR3 loop: CASSYHRDEQFF. Written as DNA, the CDR3 is TGTGCCAGCAGTTACCACAGGGATGAGCAGTTCTTC.

This clonotype was detected many times. The DNA for the CDR3 is TGTGCCAGCAGTTTAAGGTCCCTAGCGGGAGATCGGACCTACGAGCAGTACTTC. Amino acid sequence: CASSLRSLAGDRTYEQYF. The rearrangement links TRBV27 to TRBJ2-7, with TRBD2 identical over 10 bases. Unmatched junction bases numbered 12, after V lost 2 bases and J lost 2 bases. Per germline, CDR1 MNHEY and CDR2 SMNVEV (reference sequence). The CDR3 consists of 18 residues.

Ten or more counts support this clonotype. The chain is built from TRBV28 and TRBJ2-1; the D gene is possibly TRBD2 (6 bases). CDR1 and CDR2 (germline): MDHEN, SYDVKM. The CDR3 runs 13 residues. V was pared by 8 bases and J by 10 bases, with 18 bases between. Here the CDR3 reads CASSRGAVGEQFF. In nucleotides, the CDR3 is TGTGCCAGCTCACGCGGGGCAGTCGGGGAGCAGTTCTTC.

This clonotype was counted between two and nine times. The gene calls are TRBV11-3 and TRBJ2-1; TRBD2 agrees at 12 bases. The length of the CDR3 is 16 residues. V was pared by 5 bases and J by 4 bases, with 6 bases of the junction left unmatched. Germline V lookup: CDR1 SGHNT, CDR2 YENEEA. The CDR3 sequence is CASSLRGLAGYNEQFF. The CDR3 DNA is TGTGCCAGCAGCCTTAGGGGACTAGCGGGTTACAATGAGCAGTTCTTC.

The chain couples TRBV10-3 to TRBJ2-3, with D perhaps TRBD1 (6 bases). This CDR3 contains 13 residues. Germline V gives CDR1 ENHRY, CDR2 SYGVKD. V lost 9 bases to trimming and J lost 1 base, with 11 bases between them. Here the CDR3 reads CAIQPGGTDTQYF. CDR3 sequence (DNA): TGTGCCATACAACCAGGGGGCACAGATACGCAGTATTTT.

This clonotype occurred a few times. The rearrangement joins TRBV7-6 to TRBJ1-5, with 7 bases that match TRBD1. This CDR3 contains 18 residues. Germline V lookup: CDR1 SGHVS, CDR2 FNYEAQ. V shed 5 bases and J 0 bases; nucleotides not matched to a gene: 13. The CDR3, as DNA: TGTGCCAGCAGCAAAACCCGGGACAGCCTTGGTAGCAATCAGCCCCAGCATTTT. Translation gives CASSKTRDSLGSNQPQHF.

There are many counts of this clonotype. The gene calls are TRBV19 and TRBJ1-2; D gene ambiguous. With 7 bases removed from V and 0 bases from J, the gap between germline ends came to 12 bases. CDR1 LNHDA and CDR2 SQIVND come from the germline V gene (reference sequence). This CDR3 is built from 14 residues. The CDR3 spells CASTPLGSNYGYTF. The CDR3 DNA is TGTGCCAGTACCCCATTGGGATCTAACTATGGCTACACCTTC.

In its sample, this clonotype was seen many times. This chain uses TRBV12-3 or TRBV12-4 with TRBJ2-3; TRBD2 matches 12 bases. This CDR3 has 17 amino acids. V gave up 5 bases and J gave up 2 bases; unmatched junction bases: 8. CDR3 sequence reads: CASSRLAGEGATDTQYF. DNA for the CDR3: TGTGCCAGCAGTCGACTAGCGGGAGAAGGGGCCACAGATACGCAGTATTTT.

The V gene is TRBV29-1, the J gene TRBJ2-1; D is perhaps TRBD2 (6 bases). Trimming pared 8 bases from V and 4 bases from J, leaving 18 bases between. This CDR3 contains 14 residues. The germline V gene encodes CDR1 SQVTM and CDR2 ANQGSEA. The CDR3 DNA sequence: TGCAGCCTCAATTCCGGGACTGCATACAATGAGCAGTTCTTC. Translation: CSLNSGTAYNEQFF.

The table lists this clonotype with many counts. This chain uses TRBV28 with TRBJ1-2, with 7 bases identical to TRBD1. Germline V gene data show CDR1 as MDHEN and CDR2 as SYDVKM. The junction had 19 bases not matched to a gene; V was cut back by 6 bases and J by 6 bases. There are 17 residues in the CDR3. The CDR3 loop is CASRDLTGARASDGYTF. In DNA form, the CDR3 reads TGTGCCAGCAGGGATCTTACAGGGGCGAGGGCATCGGATGGCTACACCTTC.

This clonotype occurred many times. The V call is TRBV28, the J call TRBJ2-7; 7 positions agree with TRBD1. The CDR3 sequence is 13 residues long. The V and J ends lost 3 bases and 3 bases, in that order; junction bases with no gene match: 2. Germline CDR1 is MDHEN and CDR2 is SYDVKM. CDR3 nucleotides: TGTGCCAGCAGTTTGGCAGGGGGCTACGAGCAGTACTTC. This encodes CASSLAGGYEQYF.

This clonotype occurred many times. The chain is built from TRBV6-2 or TRBV6-3 and TRBJ2-1, with D possibly TRBD2 on 5 matching bases. The CDR3 totals 11 residues. The germline V and J ends were trimmed by 6 bases and 12 bases, with 12 bases remaining between them. Germline CDR1 is MNHEY and CDR2 is SVGEGT. In DNA, the CDR3 is TGTGCCAGCAGCAGCACTAGGGCGCAGTTCTTC. It yields the protein CASSSTRAQFF.

This clonotype was seen many times. The chain combines TRBV2 with TRBJ2-1; no firm D call. The length of the CDR3 is 13 residues. Trimming cost V 8 bases and J 0 bases, with 8 bases left between them. Per the germline V gene, CDR1 is SNHLY and CDR2 is FYNNEI. CDR3 in amino acids: CASEQSSYNEQFF. The DNA of the CDR3 is TGTGCCAGCGAACAGAGCTCCTACAATGAGCAGTTCTTC.

At least ten counts were recorded for this clonotype. The chain couples TRBV6-1 to TRBJ2-3; D gene uncertain. Germline V lookup: CDR1 MNHNS, CDR2 SASEGT. The CDR3 extends over 13 amino acids. Trimming pared 2 bases from V and 6 bases from J, leaving 9 bases between. The CDR3 spells CASSEKFEDTQYF. The CDR3 DNA reads as TGTGCCAGCAGTGAAAAGTTCGAGGATACGCAGTATTTT.